These 22 T cell receptor beta chains were all obtained from the same sample, sequenced in a study of T-cell reconstitution after alpha-beta-depleted transplantation in children. Study-wide results and limits: Several hundred rapidly expanded clones from non-depleted graft cells reportedly supplied alpha-beta T cells about two months post-transplant.

Unique molecular identifiers were used to barcode this TCRbeta library. TCRdb used MiXCR to reprocess the PCR reads, holding one entry per CDR3 protein. Of fewer than 35,000 distinct CDR3 sequences listed, roughly 6.7% are singletons. Antigens for these TCRs are unknown. The sample here was peripheral blood, taken 60 days after TCRalphabeta/CD19-depleted stem cell transplant. The receptors stem from a child in the first two years of life who had a stem cell transplant for acute myeloid leukemia, so the T cells may come from the graft donor.

This clonotype was observed at least ten times. The chain links TRBV6-5 to TRBJ2-5, with D hard to call. Germline V CDR1 and CDR2: MNHEY, SVGAGI. CDR3 length equals 13 residues. Trimming took off 4 bases at V and 5 bases at J, with 11 bases between the two ends. The CDR3 spells CASSFQPLETQYF. CDR3 sequence (DNA): TGTGCCAGCAGTTTCCAGCCGTTGGAGACCCAGTACTTC.

This clonotype was seen ten or more times. The gene calls are TRBV5-8 and TRBJ2-1, with D possibly being TRBD1 or TRBD2 (5 bases each). With 0 bases removed from V and 0 bases from J, the gap between germline ends came to 10 bases. This CDR3 spans 16 amino acids. Germline V gene lookup returns CDR1 SGHTS and CDR2 YDEGEE. The CDR3 DNA sequence: TGTGCCAGCAGCTTGGGAGGGGACCCCTCCTACAATGAGCAGTTCTTC. Translated: CASSLGGDPSYNEQFF.

This clonotype appeared a few times. The chain has TRBV24-1 and TRBJ2-7; D is uncertain. This CDR3 is 13 amino acids long. V shed 3 bases and J shed 0 bases, with 5 bases lying between them. Germline CDR1 is KGHDR and CDR2 is SFDVKD. The CDR3 is CATSDPVSYEQYF. The CDR3 nucleotides read TGTGCCACCAGTGATCCAGTCTCCTACGAGCAGTACTTC.

The sample holds many counts of this clonotype. The chain combines TRBV5-5 with TRBJ2-7, with D possibly matching TRBD1 (5 bases). Trimming removed 1 base at V and 2 bases at J, with 10 bases between. CDR1 and CDR2 from the germline V gene are SGHKS and YYEKEE (reference sequence). The CDR3 is made up of 14 amino acids. DNA of the CDR3: TGTGCCAGCAGCTTGAATCCAGGGACCTACGAGCAGTACTTC. Its protein is CASSLNPGTYEQYF. Full variable domain (rest looked up from reference TRBV5-5 and TRBJ2-7): DAGVTQSPTHLIKTRGQQVTLRCSPISGHKSVSWYQQVLGQGPQFIFQYYEKEERGRGNFPDRFSARQFPNYSSELNVNALLLGDSALYLCASSLNPGTYEQYFGPGTRLTVT.

V and J are TRBV18 and TRBJ2-5; 7 bases are shared with TRBD2. Trimming at V came to 2 bases and at J to 1 base, leaving 1 base not matched to a gene. CDR1 and CDR2 from the germline V gene are KGHSH and LQKENI. The CDR3 runs 14 residues. Here the CDR3 DNA reads TGTGCCAGCTCACCAGTAGCGGGCCAAGAGACCCAGTACTTC. Translation gives CASSPVAGQETQYF.

The chain joins TRBV18 to TRBJ1-6; D possibly corresponds to TRBD1 (5 bases). V lost 1 base and J 7 bases, leaving 11 bases between the germline ends. Germline CDR1 and CDR2: KGHSH and LQKENI. This CDR3 has 15 amino acids. In nucleotides, the CDR3 is TGTGCCAGCTCACCACGGGACGGGGGAAATTCACCCCTCCACTTT. It codes for CASSPRDGGNSPLHF.

The V call is TRBV5-5, the J call TRBJ2-3; the match to TRBD2 covers 12 bases. CDR3 length equals 17 residues. CDR1 and CDR2 (germline): SGHKS, YYEKEE (reference sequence). The V gene end was trimmed by 4 bases and the J gene end by 5 bases; junction bases not matched to a gene: 11. CDR3 residues: CASSPGLAGRSGDTQYF. CDR3 sequence (DNA): TGTGCCAGCAGCCCCGGACTAGCGGGAAGGAGTGGAGATACGCAGTATTTT.

This clonotype was counted at least ten times. The J gene is TRBJ2-2, the V gene TRBV7-8; TRBD1 is a possible D gene (6 bases). Germline lookup yields CDR1 SGHVS and CDR2 FQNEAQ. The V end lost 7 bases, the J end lost 4 bases, and 16 bases lay between the germline ends. There are 15 residues in the CDR3. The CDR3 DNA is TGTGCCAGCACCCCACAGGGTCCGCTCACCGGGGAGCTGTTTTTT. Amino acids: CASTPQGPLTGELFF.

The table lists this clonotype with many counts. The V gene is TRBV28, the J gene TRBJ1-6; D is unresolved. CDR1 is MDHEN, CDR2 SYDVKM, per germline. The CDR3 is 14 amino acids. The ends were cut back, 5 bases at V and 9 bases at J, with 14 bases in the middle. CDR3 DNA sequence: TGTGCCAGCAGTCTACCGGGGAGTACTTCACCCCTCCACTTT. Its translation is CASSLPGSTSPLHF.

This clonotype was found a few times. This chain uses TRBV20-1 with TRBJ2-5, with D maybe TRBD2 (6 bases). This CDR3 has 14 amino acids. The V end was cut by 2 bases, the J end by 5 bases, with 15 bases between. Germline assignment: CDR1 DFQATT and CDR2 SNEGSKA (reference sequence). CDR3 in amino acids: CSARTRWGEETQYF. DNA for the CDR3: TGCAGTGCTAGAACGAGATGGGGGGAGGAGACCCAGTACTTC.

This chain joins TRBV12-3 or TRBV12-4 and TRBJ2-5; D uncertain. The V end lost 6 bases, the J end lost 5 bases, and 10 bases lay between the germline ends. The CDR3 has 12 amino acids. CDR3 nucleotides: TGTGCCAGCAGATGGGGTGGGGAGACCCAGTACTTC. Protein product: CASRWGGETQYF.

This clonotype was seen repeatedly, ten times or more. The chain couples TRBV7-9 to TRBJ2-3; 7 bases are shared with TRBD2. This CDR3 has 15 residues. V shed 0 bases, J shed 2 bases, and the junction held 2 bases outside the gene matches. Germline assignment: CDR1 SEHNR and CDR2 FQNEAQ (reference sequence). The CDR3 DNA follows: TGTGCCAGCAGCTTAGCGGGGAGGGCCACAGATACGCAGTATTTT. It encodes CASSLAGRATDTQYF.

This clonotype was seen many times. This chain links TRBV4-3 with TRBJ2-1; D is ambiguous. Trimming took 0 bases from V and 10 from J, leaving 13 bases between them. Germline CDR1 reads LGHNA; CDR2 reads YSLEER. The CDR3 length is 14 residues. DNA for the CDR3: TGCGCCAGCAGCCAAGATTCCCCGTATGAGGAGCAGTTCTTC. The encoded protein is CASSQDSPYEEQFF.

This clonotype was detected many times. The genes are TRBV7-9 and TRBJ2-7, with D unclear. The V end lost 1 base, the J end lost 6 bases, and 10 bases lay between the germline ends. The CDR3 has 13 amino acids. Germline-derived CDR1 and CDR2 are SEHNR and FQNEAQ (reference sequence). The CDR3 nucleotides read TGTGCCAGCAGCTTAGACTCTCGGGTCGAGCAGTACTTC. Amino acid sequence: CASSLDSRVEQYF.

This clonotype appeared many times. The V and J genes are TRBV3-1 and TRBJ2-7; D uncertain. Germline V CDR1 and CDR2: LGHDT, YNNKEL (reference sequence). This CDR3 has 15 amino acids. The germline V and J ends were trimmed by 1 base and 2 bases, with 12 bases remaining between them. The CDR3 DNA sequence: TGTGCCAGCAGCCAAGTAACGGGTGCCCCCTACGAGCAGTACTTC. Encoded protein: CASSQVTGAPYEQYF.

Ten or more counts support this clonotype. The chain has TRBV28 and TRBJ2-3; the D gene could be TRBD1 or TRBD2 (5 bases each). V lost 6 bases, J lost 0 bases, and 13 bases lay in between. This CDR3 region has 15 residues. CDR1 is MDHEN, CDR2 SYDVKM, per germline. CDR3 nucleotide sequence: TGTGCCAGCAGCCCCGGGACGGAGAGCACAGATACGCAGTATTTT. Its protein product is CASSPGTESTDTQYF.

This clonotype showed up many times. The chain joins TRBV7-9 to TRBJ2-7; possible D gene TRBD2, 5 bases. CDR3 length equals 14 residues. Trimming stripped 4 bases from V and 3 bases from J, with 13 bases between. CDR1 is SEHNR, CDR2 FQNEAQ, per germline (reference sequence). CDR3 nucleotide sequence: TGTGCCAGCAGCTACGGGCCGGGGAACTACGAGCAGTACTTC. It specifies CASSYGPGNYEQYF.

This clonotype was counted many times. V is TRBV10-2 and J is TRBJ2-7; D is uncertain. Trimming took off 2 bases at V and 2 bases at J, with 7 bases between the two ends. The CDR3 has 13 amino acids. The V gene's germline CDR1 is WSHSY and CDR2 SAAADI. CDR3: CASSEDATYEQYF. CDR3 DNA sequence: TGCGCCAGCAGTGAGGACGCAACCTACGAGCAGTACTTC.

This clonotype was picked up many times. This chain uses TRBV20-1 with TRBJ1-5; D remains unclear. V was shortened by 0 bases and J by 2 bases, with 5 bases between the two germline ends. This CDR3 contains 13 residues. CDR1 DFQATT and CDR2 SNEGSKA come from the germline V gene (reference sequence). CDR3 nucleotide sequence: TGCAGTGCTAGAGAGAACCGCAATCAGCCCCAGCATTTT. It yields the protein CSARENRNQPQHF.

This clonotype has a count of ten or more. This chain uses TRBV28 with TRBJ2-7; D ambiguous. This CDR3 is 13 amino acids long. CDR1 MDHEN and CDR2 SYDVKM come from the germline V gene. V lost 5 bases and J lost 1, with 9 bases in between. This chain's CDR3 is CASSPFPSYEQYF. The CDR3 DNA is TGTGCCAGCAGTCCCTTCCCTTCCTACGAGCAGTACTTC.

This clonotype showed up many times. This rearrangement joins TRBV12-3 or TRBV12-4 to TRBJ1-1, with 7 bases fitting TRBD1. After removal of 5 bases from V and 6 bases from J, the junction contained 9 bases not matched to a gene. CDR3 length: 14 residues. The DNA for the CDR3 is TGTGCCAGCAGTGCACAGGGGAGGATCGCTGAAGCTTTCTTT. It translates to CASSAQGRIAEAFF.

This clonotype was seen at least ten times. This chain uses TRBV2 with TRBJ2-1; D could derive from TRBD1 or TRBD2 (6 bases each). V was shortened by 2 bases and J by 4 bases, with 12 bases between the two germline ends. This CDR3 has 15 amino acids. CDR1 is SNHLY, CDR2 FYNNEI, per germline. The chain's CDR3 is CASSEWGAAYNEQFF. The CDR3 nucleotides are TGTGCCAGCAGTGAATGGGGGGCAGCTTACAATGAGCAGTTCTTC.